This T cell receptor beta chain was recorded in a study of blood T cell repertoires in COVID-19. In the study overall: PBMCs, B-cell-depleted T cells, or T cells were the source of the cDNA or gDNA that made up the material.

Clones were sequenced by immunoSEQ multiplex PCR, and TCRdb holds only the in-frame ones, with some missing. The repertoire holds approximately 450,000 clones, with around 89% as singletons. J gave up 3 bases and V 2 bases, and 11 bases lay outside the gene matches. The CDR3 runs to 18 residues. Germline assignment: CDR1 SGHRS and CDR2 YFSETQ. The J gene is TRBJ2-3, the V gene TRBV5-1; TRBD2 agrees at 11 bases. This clonotype originated in a woman between 25 and 40 years old with acute or convalescent COVID-19. The sequenced material came from peripheral blood. CDR3 sequence (DNA): TGCGCCAGCAGCTTAACGTCGTTAGCGGGGGGGCTGACAGATACGCAGTATTTT. Translation: CASSLTSLAGGLTDTQYF.